Listed below are T cell receptor beta chains from one sample, sequenced in a study of cytomegalovirus exposure and HLA in healthy donors. Assay: immunoSEQ multiplex PCR; the TCRdb copy retains only in-frame clones and omits some. The table lists 150,000 to 170,000 clones, roughly 80% of them singletons. Sample: PBMCs. The source of these receptors is a woman between 40 and 50 years old in good health and CMV-seronegative. Both conserved end residues are part of each CDR3. Each record gives: D gene, V gene, clone size, J gene, CDR3 DNA, CDR3 protein. A D gene is named only where the DNA matches it firmly. Where a row states a size, it is once, few, many or the class of an expanded clone; other rows omit it.

TRBD1,TRBV13,once,TRBJ1-6,TGTGCCAGCAGCGCGGGGGACAGGGTGAATTCACCCCTCCACTTT,CASSAGDRVNSPLHF
.,TRBV5-6,.,TRBJ1-1,TGTGCCAGCATGCTACAGGGTGAAAACACTGAAGCTTTCTTT,CASMLQGENTEAFF
TRBD1,TRBV5-6,.,TRBJ2-5,TGTGCCAGCAGTACGACAGGGACCTCAGGGGAGACCCAGTACTTC,CASSTTGTSGETQYF
TRBD1,TRBV6-5,.,TRBJ2-7,TGTGCCAGCAGTTACGACAGGGCTGGGACCTACGAGCAGTACTTC,CASSYDRAGTYEQYF
.,TRBV11-3,.,TRBJ2-6,TGTGCCAGCAGCTTAAGTAGTTCTGGGGCCAACGTCCTGACTTTC,CASSLSSSGANVLTF
.,TRBV6-1,.,TRBJ1-3,TGTGCCACCCGTCAAGTTACCAGCTCTGGAAACACCATATATTTT,CATRQVTSSGNTIYF
TRBD2,TRBV10-3,.,TRBJ2-1,TGTGCCATCAAGCTCGGACTAGCGGGAGGGGATGAGCAGTTCTTC,CAIKLGLAGGDEQFF
.,TRBV28,.,TRBJ1-6,TGTGCCAGCAGACTGGGGGGGGCTGCCCAGCTTCGGGGGCGTTCACCCCTCCACTTT,CASRLGGAAQLRGRSPLHF
TRBD1,TRBV7-9,few,TRBJ1-2,TGTGCCAGTCGGGACAGCTATGGCTACACCTTC,CASRDSYGYTF
TRBD2,TRBV27,.,TRBJ2-5,TGTGCCAGCAGTTTATACCTAGCGGGTACCGAGACCCAGTACTTC,CASSLYLAGTETQYF
.,TRBV28,.,TRBJ1-5,TGTGCCAGCAGCCCTTTTTGGGACAATAGCAATCAGCCCCAGCATTTT,CASSPFWDNSNQPQHF
.,TRBV18,.,TRBJ1-2,TGTGCCAGCTCACCACCCCAGGGGACGGCGTCTAACTATGGCTACACCTTC,CASSPPQGTASNYGYTF
TRBD2,TRBV7-6,.,TRBJ2-1,TGTGCCAGCAGCTTCGACCCCGGGACTAGCGGGAGTAGGTCCTACAATGAGCAGTTCTTC,CASSFDPGTSGSRSYNEQFF
.,TRBV27,.,TRBJ2-7,TGTGCCAGCAGTTTACAGGGACATACCTTTTCGGGTTACGAGCAGTACTTC,CASSLQGHTFSGYEQYF
.,TRBV5-1,few,TRBJ2-7,TGCGCCAGCAGCTTGGGGACTATCCGGGACGAGCAGTACTTC,CASSLGTIRDEQYF
TRBD1,TRBV11-2,.,TRBJ2-7,TGTGCCAGCAGCTTAGTAGAGGGGGCTGGCGAGCAGTACTTC,CASSLVEGAGEQYF
.,TRBV19,.,TRBJ2-7,TGTGCCACCTCCCCGGGGCAGGGAGGCTCCTACGAGCAGTACTTC,CATSPGQGGSYEQYF
.,TRBV7-9,.,TRBJ2-7,TGTTCCAGCAGCTTCACTTCGGGGGAGCAGTACTTC,CSSSFTSGEQYF
.,TRBV28,.,TRBJ1-5,TGTGCCAGCAGTTCCCCCCGGGTCGTTAATCAGCCCCAGCATTTT,CASSSPRVVNQPQHF
TRBD1,TRBV28,.,TRBJ2-3,TGTGCCAGCAGGCTACAGGGGGTGGGCACAGATACGCAGTATTTT,CASRLQGVGTDTQYF
TRBD1,TRBV5-6,once,TRBJ1-4,TGTGCCAGCAGCTTGGGGCAACAGGGGGCGTGGGAAAAACTGTTTTTT,CASSLGQQGAWEKLFF
TRBD1,TRBV6-1,.,TRBJ2-1,TGTGCCAGCAGTGCCCGACAGGGAAATGAGCAGTTCTTC,CASSARQGNEQFF
.,TRBV2,.,TRBJ1-5,TGTGCCAGCAGTGAAGAATGGACATTAGGCAATCAGCCCCAGCATTTT,CASSEEWTLGNQPQHF
.,TRBV2,.,TRBJ2-7,TGTGCCAGCACCGCCCAGGGTCCCTACGAGCAGTACTTC,CASTAQGPYEQYF
TRBD2,TRBV13,.,TRBJ2-5,TGTGCCAGCAGCTTAAGGGGACTAGTCCAAGAGACCCAGTACTTC,CASSLRGLVQETQYF
TRBD2,TRBV7-6,.,TRBJ2-1,TGTGCCAGCAGCTTAGCGGGAGGGCCCTGGAATGAGCAGTTCTTC,CASSLAGGPWNEQFF
.,TRBV5-1,.,TRBJ1-1,TGCGCCAGCAGAGGCAGGGTAGGCACTGAAGCTTTCTTT,CASRGRVGTEAFF
.,TRBV5-1,.,TRBJ2-1,TGCGCCAGACACAGGTCAGCCTCCTACAATGAGCAGTTCTTC,CARHRSASYNEQFF
.,TRBV29-1,.,TRBJ1-4,TGCAGCTGTAGTTCGGGTGAAAAACTGTTTTTT,CSCSSGEKLFF
TRBD1,TRBV5-6,few,TRBJ1-1,TGTGCCAGCAGCGTAGGACAGGGGTACACTGAAGCTTTCTTT,CASSVGQGYTEAFF
.,TRBV6-1,once,TRBJ2-7,TGTGCCAGCAGGCAAGGTGGGGAGGGGGGGTACGAGCAGTACTTC,CASRQGGEGGYEQYF
TRBD1,TRBV7-6,.,TRBJ1-2,TGTGCCAGCAGCCCAAGACAGGGGGTTGGGGGCTACACCTTC,CASSPRQGVGGYTF
.,TRBV6-4,medium-sized,TRBJ2-1,TGTGCCAGCAGTGACTCGGAACAGCCCTACAATGAGCAGTTCTTC,CASSDSEQPYNEQFF
.,TRBV6-1,.,TRBJ2-1,TGTGCCAGCAGCGAAGGGGGGGGGTACAATGAGCAGTTCTTC,CASSEGGGYNEQFF
.,TRBV5-1,once,TRBJ1-4,TGCGCCAGCAGCGGCGGGGGTCGTGGGGCCTCTAATGAAAAACTGTTTTTT,CASSGGGRGASNEKLFF